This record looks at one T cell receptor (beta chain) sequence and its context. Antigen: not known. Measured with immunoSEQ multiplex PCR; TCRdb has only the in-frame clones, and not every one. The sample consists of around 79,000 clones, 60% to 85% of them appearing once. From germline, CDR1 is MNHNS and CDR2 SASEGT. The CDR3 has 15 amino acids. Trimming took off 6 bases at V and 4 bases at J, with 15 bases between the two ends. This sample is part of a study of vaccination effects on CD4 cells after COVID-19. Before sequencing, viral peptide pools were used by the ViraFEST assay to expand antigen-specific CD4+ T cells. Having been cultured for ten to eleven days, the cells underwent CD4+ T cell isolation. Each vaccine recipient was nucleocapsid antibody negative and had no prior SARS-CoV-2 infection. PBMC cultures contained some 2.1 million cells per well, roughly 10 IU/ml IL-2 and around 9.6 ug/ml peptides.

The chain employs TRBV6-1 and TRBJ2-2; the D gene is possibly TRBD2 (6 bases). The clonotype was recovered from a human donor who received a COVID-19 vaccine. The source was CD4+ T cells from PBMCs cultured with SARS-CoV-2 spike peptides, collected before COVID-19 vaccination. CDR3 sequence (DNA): TGTGCCAGCAGATCCACCGGGACTGGCACCGGGGAGCTGTTTTTT. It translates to CASRSTGTGTGELFF.